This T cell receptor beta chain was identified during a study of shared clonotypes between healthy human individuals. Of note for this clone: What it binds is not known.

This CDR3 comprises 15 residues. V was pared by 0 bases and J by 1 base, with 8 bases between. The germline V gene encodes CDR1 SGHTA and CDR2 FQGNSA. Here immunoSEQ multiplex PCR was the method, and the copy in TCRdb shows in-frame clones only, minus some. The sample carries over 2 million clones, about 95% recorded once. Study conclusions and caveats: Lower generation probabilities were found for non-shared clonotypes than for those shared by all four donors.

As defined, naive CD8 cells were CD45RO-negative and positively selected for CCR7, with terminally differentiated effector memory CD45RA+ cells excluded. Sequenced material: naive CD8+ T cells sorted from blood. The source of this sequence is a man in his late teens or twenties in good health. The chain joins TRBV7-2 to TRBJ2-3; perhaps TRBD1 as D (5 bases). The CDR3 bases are TGTGCCAGCAGCTTAGCCGGACAAGGCACAGATACGCAGTATTTT. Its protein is CASSLAGQGTDTQYF.